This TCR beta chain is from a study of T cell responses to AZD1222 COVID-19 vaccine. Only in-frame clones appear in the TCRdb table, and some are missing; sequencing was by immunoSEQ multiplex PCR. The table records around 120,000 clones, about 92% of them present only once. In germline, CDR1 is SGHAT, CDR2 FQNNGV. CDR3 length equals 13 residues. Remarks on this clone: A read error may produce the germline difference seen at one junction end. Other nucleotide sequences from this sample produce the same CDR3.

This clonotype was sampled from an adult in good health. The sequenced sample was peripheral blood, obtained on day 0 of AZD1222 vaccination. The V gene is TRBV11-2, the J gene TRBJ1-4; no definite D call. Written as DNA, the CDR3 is TGTGCCAGCAGCCCCTCAACCAATGAAAAACTGTTTTTT. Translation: CASSPSTNEKLFF.